This is a list of T cell receptor beta chains from one sample in a study of graft-versus-host responses after intestinal transplantation. Method: immunoSEQ multiplex PCR; TCRdb's copy keeps in-frame clones and lacks some. The sample has about 100,000 clones, less than 90% seen once; the top ten hold roughly 1%. These receptors have no known antigen. The source was unstimulated CD4+ T cells sorted from spleen or lymph node cells, collected before transplant. All receptors derive from a human donor who was the organ donor for an intestinal transplant. CDR3s include the opening cysteine and the closing phenylalanine or tryptophan. The D gene is left open where the match is weak. Clone size is given for some rows only: seen once, a few or many times, or a class if the clone is expanded.

CDR3: CASSYTGGEFNYGYTF
DNA: TGTGCCAGCAGTTATACGGGGGGGGAATTTAACTATGGCTACACCTTC
J: TRBJ1-2
size: -
V: TRBV11-2
D: -

CDR3: CASRPPGGRVYGYTF
DNA: TGTGCCAGCAGGCCCCCAGGGGGCAGGGTCTATGGCTACACCTTC
J: TRBJ1-2
size: -
V: TRBV6-5
D: TRBD1

CDR3: CASSQLAGGDTDTQYF
DNA: TGTGCCAGCAGCCAACTAGCGGGGGGAGACACAGATACGCAGTATTTT
J: TRBJ2-3
size: -
V: TRBV6-4
D: TRBD2

CDR3: CASSLSEQYF
DNA: TGCGCCAGCAGCTTGTCCGAGCAGTACTTC
J: TRBJ2-7
size: -
V: TRBV5-1
D: -

CDR3: CASSSISTAGEKLFF
DNA: TGTGCCAGTAGTTCCATCAGTACTGCAGGGGAAAAACTGTTTTTT
J: TRBJ1-4
size: few
V: TRBV19
D: -

CDR3: CASPAPGGGTGELFF
DNA: TGTGCCAGTCCGGCCCCAGGGGGGGGCACCGGGGAGCTGTTTTTT
J: TRBJ2-2
size: -
V: TRBV6-1
D: -

CDR3: CASSFPASGGVNEQFF
DNA: TGTGCCAGCAGTTTCCCGGCTAGCGGGGGGGTCAATGAGCAGTTCTTC
J: TRBJ2-1
size: -
V: TRBV28
D: TRBD2

CDR3: CASGSKGSSYNEQFF
DNA: TGTGCCAGTGGCTCGAAGGGGAGCTCCTACAATGAGCAGTTCTTC
J: TRBJ2-1
size: -
V: TRBV19
D: -

CDR3: CASVVLTGSPYEQYF
DNA: TGTGCCAGCGTAGTGTTGACAGGGTCCCCCTACGAGCAGTACTTC
J: TRBJ2-7
size: -
V: TRBV6-1
D: TRBD1

CDR3: CATTSLVGEWDNEQFF
DNA: TGTGCCACCACCTCCCTAGTCGGGGAATGGGACAATGAGCAGTTCTTC
J: TRBJ2-1
size: -
V: TRBV15
D: -

CDR3: CASSQEVWRADGNTIYF
DNA: TGCGCCAGCAGCCAAGAGGTGTGGAGGGCGGATGGAAACACCATATATTTT
J: TRBJ1-3
size: -
V: TRBV4-1
D: -

CDR3: CAWRTGPTYEQYF
DNA: TGTGCCTGGAGGACGGGGCCGACCTACGAGCAGTACTTC
J: TRBJ2-7
size: -
V: TRBV30
D: -

CDR3: CASSKNNEQFF
DNA: TGCGCCAGCAGCAAGAACAATGAGCAGTTCTTC
J: TRBJ2-1
size: -
V: TRBV10-1
D: -

CDR3: CASSLQGSHSNQPQHF
DNA: TGTGCCAGCAGTTTACAGGGCTCACATAGCAATCAGCCCCAGCATTTT
J: TRBJ1-5
size: once
V: TRBV27
D: -

CDR3: CASSLDWVRGDYGYTF
DNA: TGTGCCAGCAGCTTAGATTGGGTCAGGGGAGACTATGGCTACACCTTC
J: TRBJ1-2
size: -
V: TRBV11-2
D: -

CDR3: CASSSHSLGADTQYF
DNA: TGTGCCAGCAGCTCCCATTCTCTTGGCGCAGATACGCAGTATTTT
J: TRBJ2-3
size: -
V: TRBV11-2
D: -

CDR3: CASSFEGSLVYNEQFF
DNA: TGTGCCAGCAGCTTCGAAGGATCCCTAGTCTACAATGAGCAGTTCTTC
J: TRBJ2-1
size: -
V: TRBV11-2
D: -

CDR3: CASSSQGPRAFF
DNA: TGTGCCAGCAGTTCCCAGGGCCCCCGAGCTTTCTTT
J: TRBJ1-1
size: -
V: TRBV28
D: -

CDR3: CASSLKRGGQPQHF
DNA: TGTGCCAGCAGCTTGAAGAGGGGCGGTCAGCCCCAGCATTTT
J: TRBJ1-5
size: once
V: TRBV7-2
D: -

CDR3: CASSYPGYGYTF
DNA: TGTGCCAGCAGCTACCCAGGCTATGGCTACACCTTC
J: TRBJ1-2
size: few
V: TRBV5-6
D: -

CDR3: CASTEGGWGNTIYF
DNA: TGTGCCAGCACGGAAGGGGGATGGGGAAACACCATATATTTT
J: TRBJ1-3
size: once
V: TRBV6-1
D: -

CDR3: CASSSWTSGIYNEQFF
DNA: TGTGCCAGCAGTTCTTGGACTAGCGGGATTTACAATGAGCAGTTCTTC
J: TRBJ2-1
size: few
V: TRBV28
D: TRBD2

CDR3: CASGQGSGRSYEQYF
DNA: TGCGCCAGCGGACAGGGAAGCGGGCGCTCCTACGAGCAGTACTTC
J: TRBJ2-7
size: -
V: TRBV5-1
D: TRBD1

CDR3: CASSFNSLYGYTF
DNA: TGCGCCAGCAGCTTCAACAGTCTCTATGGCTACACCTTC
J: TRBJ1-2
size: -
V: TRBV5-1
D: -

CDR3: CASSLGTGNSNQPQHF
DNA: TGTGCCAGCAGCTTAGGGACAGGGAATAGCAATCAGCCCCAGCATTTT
J: TRBJ1-5
size: once
V: TRBV7-2
D: TRBD1